The 13 T cell receptor beta chains below all came from one sample that was sequenced in a study of PD-1 blockade in classical Hodgkin lymphoma. All patients experienced relapse after autologous stem cell transplantation, and brentuximab vedotin exposure was variable. Generated by immunoSEQ multiplex PCR, the TCRdb table keeps only in-frame clones and is missing some. The top ten clones hold 32% of a sample with approximately 34,000 clones, around 82% of them seen once. Specimen: peripheral blood mononuclear cells (PBMCs), collected at baseline. Receptors were obtained from a human donor with classical Hodgkin lymphoma.

CDR3 nucleotide sequence: TGTGCCACCTCCGGGACGCAAGCCTATGGCTACACCTTC. Protein product: CATSGTQAYGYTF. The V call is TRBV2, the J call TRBJ1-2, with D possibly being TRBD1 (5 bases). Germline V gene sequence: CDR1 SNHLY, CDR2 FYNNEI. This CDR3 has 13 residues. Trimming pared 10 bases from V and 4 bases from J, leaving 16 bases between.

The chain links TRBV19 to TRBJ2-7; D remains unclear. V was shortened by 3 bases and J by 7 bases, with 10 bases between the two germline ends. CDR1 and CDR2 (germline): LNHDA, SQIVND (reference sequence). This CDR3 is 12 amino acids long. CDR3 bases: TGTGCCAGTAGTATGTTAGACGGGGAGCAGTACTTC. This encodes CASSMLDGEQYF.

J is TRBJ1-1 and V is TRBV5-4; no reliable D call. CDR1 and CDR2 from the germline V gene are SGHNT and YYREEE (reference sequence). V was trimmed by 0 bases and J by 2 bases, leaving 5 bases between them. This CDR3 contains 13 residues. As DNA, the CDR3 is TGTGCCAGCAGCTTGGCGCCAAACACTGAAGCTTTCTTT. It codes for CASSLAPNTEAFF. The whole variable domain, remainder taken from reference TRBV5-4 and TRBJ1-1, is ETGVTQSPTHLIKTRGQQVTLRCSSQSGHNTVSWYQQALGQGPQFIFQYYREEENGRGNFPPRFSGLQFPNYSSELNVNALELDDSALYLCASSLAPNTEAFFGQGTRLTVV.

The chain uses TRBV19 and TRBJ1-5; TRBD1 agrees at 9 bases. The ends lost 1 base at V and 3 bases at J; junction bases unmatched: 4. The CDR3 sequence is 16 residues long. Germline CDR1 is LNHDA and CDR2 is SQIVND (reference sequence). The CDR3 DNA sequence: TGTGCCAGTAGTATAGGGACAGGGGTCCACAATCAGCCCCAGCATTTT. Its protein is CASSIGTGVHNQPQHF.

V is TRBV9 and J is TRBJ1-2; TRBD1 aligns across 10 bases. The germline gives CDR1 SGDLS, CDR2 YYNGEE. The CDR3 has 14 amino acids. V lost 3 bases and J lost 8; bases outside the gene matches: 7. CDR3 protein: CASSAGTGDGGYTF. The CDR3, as DNA: TGTGCCAGCAGCGCCGGGACAGGGGATGGGGGCTACACCTTC.

The rearrangement joins TRBV5-1 to TRBJ1-3, with 8 bases identical to TRBD1. Trimming removed 5 bases from V and 3 bases from J; junction bases left unmatched: 7. Germline CDR1 SGHRS, CDR2 YFSETQ. This CDR3 has 15 amino acids. Written as DNA, the CDR3 is TGCGCCAGCAGTTGGCAGGGGGCTAATGGAAACACCATATATTTT. It codes for CASSWQGANGNTIYF.

The rearrangement joins TRBV5-1 to TRBJ2-7; 8 bases fit TRBD1. Per germline, CDR1 SGHRS and CDR2 YFSETQ. The CDR3 has 15 residues. V lost 6 bases to trimming and J lost 1 base; unmatched junction nucleotides: 9. The CDR3 spells CASTGGAVPSYEQYF. The CDR3 DNA sequence: TGCGCCAGCACAGGGGGCGCCGTACCATCCTACGAGCAGTACTTC.

The gene calls are TRBV28 and TRBJ2-3; D is ambiguous. Germline V gene sequence: CDR1 MDHEN, CDR2 SYDVKM. V was trimmed by 5 bases and J by 1 base, leaving 16 bases between them. The CDR3 consists of 16 residues. CDR3 coding DNA: TGTGCCAGCAGTCCGAGCGTTGGGTTTGGCACAGATACGCAGTATTTT. This sequence encodes CASSPSVGFGTDTQYF.

The genes are TRBV11-2 and TRBJ2-1; perhaps TRBD1 as D (5 bases). V lost 1 base and J 6 bases, leaving 7 bases between the germline ends. CDR1 SGHAT and CDR2 FQNNGV come from the germline V gene. The CDR3 has 13 residues. The CDR3 coding sequence is TGTGCCAGCAGCTTAGGCAGGGCCAATGAGCAGTTCTTC. Its protein is CASSLGRANEQFF.

The rearrangement uses TRBV5-8 and TRBJ1-5; 7 nucleotides match TRBD1. Looked up from germline, CDR1 is SGHTS and CDR2 is YDEGEE. The ends lost 1 base at V and 2 bases at J; junction bases unmatched: 9. The CDR3 covers 17 residues. The chain's CDR3 is CASSLPREGAGNQPQHF. CDR3 coding DNA: TGTGCCAGCAGCTTGCCCCGCGAGGGGGCTGGCAATCAGCCCCAGCATTTT.

This chain uses TRBV27 with TRBJ1-1; perhaps TRBD1 as D (5 bases). CDR1 is MNHEY, CDR2 SMNVEV, per germline (reference sequence). The CDR3 loop spans 12 amino acids. Trimming pared 10 bases from V and 6 bases from J, leaving 15 bases between. The CDR3 loop reads CANPLGGAEAFF. The CDR3 region has the DNA TGTGCCAACCCTTTGGGGGGAGCTGAAGCTTTCTTT.

The V and J genes are TRBV19 and TRBJ2-2, with D unclear. Trimming stripped 0 bases from V and 6 bases from J, with 8 bases between. The germline V gene encodes CDR1 LNHDA and CDR2 SQIVND (reference sequence). CDR3 length equals 14 residues. The CDR3 region is CASSIERKAGELFF. CDR3 DNA: TGTGCCAGTAGTATAGAGCGGAAAGCCGGGGAGCTGTTTTTT.

The rearrangement uses TRBV27 and TRBJ1-2; 8 bases fit TRBD1. The V segment lost 4 bases and the J segment 8 bases; nucleotides outside the gene matches: 6. The germline V gene has CDR1 MNHEY and CDR2 SMNVEV (reference sequence). CDR3 length equals 13 residues. Written as DNA, the CDR3 is TGTGCCAGCAGTTCCGCGACAGGGGTCGGCTACACCTTC. Protein product: CASSSATGVGYTF.